This TCR beta chain was retrieved from a study of graft-versus-host responses after intestinal transplantation. About the research overall: Uniformly, recipients were administered anti-thymocyte globulin induction with subsequent tacrolimus and steroids for approximately three years. Whole-study findings and limits: Recipient marrow contained GvH clones, some of which appeared first in ileum or blood. Subjects displaying graft-donor T cell macrochimerism possessed elevated graft-versus-host to host-versus-graft clonal ratios inside allografts. Early post-transplant declines in HvG were associated with peak levels of circulating GvH clones.

Here immunoSEQ multiplex PCR was the method, and the copy in TCRdb shows in-frame clones only, minus some. The data hold tens of thousands of clones, with approximately 90% observed a single time. To note about this clone: Its antigen is unidentified.

CDR3 length equals 14 residues. Germline V gene sequence: CDR1 MNHEY, CDR2 SVGAGI. J lost 5 bases, V lost 5 bases, and 7 bases had no gene match. This sequence joins TRBV6-5 and TRBJ2-7; 9 bases agree with TRBD1. Sequencing was performed on unstimulated CD8+ T cells sorted from spleen or lymph node cells, taken before transplant. This clonotype originated in a human donor who was the organ donor for an intestinal transplant. CDR3 sequence: CASSQVQGANEQYF. CDR3 sequence (DNA): TGTGCCAGCAGTCAGGTACAGGGGGCCAACGAGCAGTACTTC.